This T cell receptor beta chain was identified in a study of T cell responses to AZD1222 COVID-19 vaccine. Study-wide findings and caveats: White British donors predominated, females outnumbered males, and clonal diversity was possibly underestimated. When two AZD1222 doses had been given, Spike-specific TCR breadth and depth rose.

A word on this clone: Its antigen is unidentified.

V lost 0 bases and J 8 bases, leaving 14 bases between the germline ends. The CDR3 consists of 15 residues. Germline CDR1 SGHTA, CDR2 FQGTGA. Repertoires were generated with immunoSEQ multiplex PCR, while TCRdb's copy carries only in-frame clones and drops some. Of about 190,000 clones in the sample, approximately 92% are singletons; the top ten hold around 3.6%. The sample in question was peripheral blood, obtained 28 days after the second dose of the MenACWY control vaccine. This receptor was identified in an adult who received the MenACWY meningococcal vaccine as a control. V usage is TRBV7-3 and J usage is TRBJ2-4, with D maybe TRBD1 (5 bases). The CDR3 DNA follows: TGTGCCAGCAGCTTAACAGGGGCAGGGATGGACATTCAGTACTTC. This gives the protein CASSLTGAGMDIQYF.